Below are 20 T cell receptor beta chains sequenced from a single sample in a study of human T cells and chemical hapten exposure. Time point in this sample: pre-sensitization, week 0. As for treatment: therapeutic diphenylcyclopropenone sensitization with weekly scalp DPC. TCRdb fed the RACE reads into MiXCR, producing one record per CDR3 protein. This table has some 360,000 distinct CDR3 sequences, approximately 5.1% appearing once. Sequencing was performed on whole blood, taken in connection with sensitization to the hapten diphenylcyclopropenone (DPC). All receptors come from a woman aged 45 to 65 with alopecia areata. Some clones in this sample may be carry-over from other donors' samples.

The V call is TRBV5-1, the J call TRBJ1-2; 10 bases line up with TRBD1. CDR3 length: 14 residues. V shed 4 bases and J 4 bases; nucleotides not matched to a gene: 4. Germline CDR1 is SGHRS and CDR2 is YFSETQ. The CDR3 loop reads CASSPDRGFYGYTF. In DNA form, the CDR3 reads TGCGCCAGCAGCCCGGACAGGGGGTTCTATGGCTACACCTTC.

The V call is TRBV27, the J call TRBJ2-2; D is uncertain. The V end lost 2 bases, the J end lost 5 bases, and 9 bases lay between the germline ends. This CDR3 contains 14 residues. Germline CDR1 is MNHEY and CDR2 is SMNVEV (reference sequence). This CDR3 is CASSLALRTGELFF. DNA of the CDR3: TGTGCCAGCAGTTTAGCGTTGCGGACCGGGGAGCTGTTTTTT.

This clonotype was recorded many times. This chain uses TRBV7-8 with TRBJ2-3, with 10 nucleotides matching TRBD2. Germline assignment: CDR1 SGHVS and CDR2 FQNEAQ. The CDR3 sequence is 16 residues long. Trimming at V came to 5 bases and at J to 2 bases, leaving 7 bases not matched to a gene. The CDR3 loop is CASSLLAGAFTDTQYF. CDR3 nucleotides: TGTGCCAGCAGCCTCCTAGCGGGAGCCTTCACAGATACGCAGTATTTT.

As for this clonotype: The CDR3 does not end in the conserved phenylalanine or tryptophan, so this is likely a read error. The chain uses TRBV12-3 or TRBV12-4 and TRBJ1-1; unclear D gene. Trimming took 8 bases from V and 4 from J, leaving 14 bases between them. This CDR3 has 13 amino acids. Written as DNA, the CDR3 is TGTGCCAGCTCTAGAATGGGTGGCACTGAAGCTTTCATT. Translated: CASSRMGGTEAFI.

This clonotype was counted at least ten times. At one of its ends the junction is not consistent with the germline gene, which may arise from a read error. The J gene is TRBJ1-1, the V gene TRBV3-1; D is undetermined. Germline CDR1 and CDR2: LGHDT and YNNKEL (reference sequence). This CDR3 is built from 13 residues. The CDR3 DNA is TGCGCCAGCAGCCAAGTACGAGGGACTGAAGCTTTCTTT. It translates to CASSQVRGTEAFF. Drawing the rest from reference TRBV3-1 and TRBJ1-1, the complete variable domain is DTAVSQTPKYLVTQMGNDKSIKCEQNLGHDTMYWYKQDSKKFLKIMFSYNNKELIINETVPNRFSPKSPDKAHLNLHINSLELGDSAVYFCASSQVRGTEAFFGQGTRLTVV.

This clonotype was counted a few times. The J gene is TRBJ1-6, the V gene TRBV6-5; D is unclear. Trimming stripped 4 bases from V and 10 bases from J, with 8 bases between. In germline, CDR1 is MNHEY, CDR2 SVGAGI. The CDR3 sequence is 12 residues long. The CDR3 spells CASSFLKSPLHF. CDR3 in DNA: TGTGCCAGCAGTTTTCTAAAATCACCCCTCCACTTT.

Ten or more counts support this clonotype. This chain connects TRBV7-9 to TRBJ2-6; D might be TRBD2 (6 bases). CDR1 SEHNR and CDR2 FQNEAQ come from the germline V gene (reference sequence). Trimming left V 3 bases short and J 2 bases short, with 8 bases between. The CDR3 length is 15 residues. The CDR3 protein is CASSFGGTGANVLTF. The CDR3 DNA reads as TGTGCCAGCAGCTTCGGAGGGACTGGGGCCAACGTCCTGACTTTC. Full variable domain (outside the CDR3, taken from reference TRBV7-9 and TRBJ2-6): DTGVSQNPRHKITKRGQNVTFRCDPISEHNRLYWYRQTLGQGPEFLTYFQNEAQLEKSRLLSDRFSAERPKGSFSTLEIQRTEQGDSAMYLCASSFGGTGANVLTFGAGSRLTVL.

This clonotype was seen more than once but under ten times. The J gene is TRBJ2-1, the V gene TRBV4-1, with D possibly being TRBD1 (6 bases). V was cut by 0 bases and J by 9 bases, with 15 bases left in between. The CDR3 loop spans 15 amino acids. Germline values: CDR1 MGHRA, CDR2 YSYEKL. The CDR3 nucleotides are TGCGCCAGCAGCCAAGATTTACAGGGTGAAGGTGAGCAGTTCTTC. Translation gives CASSQDLQGEGEQFF.

This clonotype was found many times. The chain combines TRBV5-5 with TRBJ2-3; possibly TRBD1 for D (6 bases). Germline CDR1 and CDR2: SGHKS and YYEKEE (reference sequence). V lost 9 bases, J lost 1 base, and 12 bases lay in between. The CDR3 has 13 amino acids. The CDR3 reads CATNRAGTDTQYF. The CDR3 DNA is TGTGCCACGAACAGGGCCGGCACAGATACGCAGTATTTT.

In this sample, this clonotype turned up many times. The rearrangement uses TRBV12-3 or TRBV12-4 and TRBJ2-3; D gene unclear. CDR3 size: 11 residues. Trimming cost V 5 bases and J 4 bases, with 4 bases left between them. CDR3 DNA sequence: TGTGCCAGCAGTCCCTCAGATACGCAGTATTTT. Protein: CASSPSDTQYF.

There are a few counts of this clonotype. The V and J genes are TRBV5-1 and TRBJ1-2; weak D call: TRBD1 (6 bases). With 0 bases removed from V and 5 bases from J, the gap between germline ends came to 14 bases. The CDR3 has 15 residues. The germline V gene encodes CDR1 SGHRS and CDR2 YFSETQ. The CDR3 reads CASSLADQGKYGYTF. DNA of the CDR3: TGCGCCAGCAGCTTGGCCGACCAGGGGAAGTATGGCTACACCTTC.

This clonotype appeared many times. As DNA, the CDR3 is TGTGCCAGCAGCCCCGGGACAGACTACAATGAGCAGTTCTTC. Translation gives CASSPGTDYNEQFF. The chain couples TRBV27 to TRBJ2-1, with 7 bases identical to TRBD1. The V gene's germline CDR1 is MNHEY and CDR2 SMNVEV (reference sequence). This CDR3 region has 14 residues. Unmatched junction bases numbered 5, after V lost 6 bases and J lost 3 bases.

In its sample, this clonotype was seen many times. The chain uses TRBV6-5 and TRBJ2-7; D unclear. This CDR3 region has 11 residues. The V gene lost 8 bases and the J gene lost 7 bases, with 12 bases spanning the gap. CDR1 is MNHEY and CDR2 is SVGAGI in the germline V gene. The CDR3 region has the DNA TGTGCCAGCGTCCACGTGGGTGAGCAGTACTTC. Translation: CASVHVGEQYF.

This clonotype was observed many times. V and J are TRBV20-1 and TRBJ2-1; D is unresolved. Between the trimmed V and J ends, which lost 0 bases and 6 bases, there was a span of 15 bases. The germline gives CDR1 DFQATT, CDR2 SNEGSKA (reference sequence). The CDR3 has 15 residues. The CDR3 DNA follows: TGCAGTGCTAGAGACCAGGCAACTGGCTCCAATGAGCAGTTCTTC. It is translated as CSARDQATGSNEQFF.

This clonotype showed up just a few times. The chain has TRBV27 and TRBJ2-5, with 8 bases aligning to TRBD1. Germline V lookup: CDR1 MNHEY, CDR2 SMNVEV (reference sequence). The CDR3 length is 16 residues. The J segment lost 3 bases and the V segment lost 5 bases, leaving 11 bases of the junction unmatched. The CDR3 here is CASSPHLGTGEETQYF. The CDR3 DNA sequence: TGTGCCAGCAGTCCCCATCTCGGGACAGGAGAAGAGACCCAGTACTTC.

On this clonotype: This may be a read error: a much more frequent sequence differs by one nucleotide. The rearrangement links TRBV7-9 to TRBJ2-1; 8 nucleotides match TRBD1. This CDR3 has 17 amino acids. Germline lookup yields CDR1 SEHNR and CDR2 FQNEAQ (reference sequence). This chain's CDR3 is CANSLAQDRVPYNEQFF. For the CDR3, the DNA is TGTGCCAACAGCTTAGCGCAGGACAGGGTTCCCTACAATGAGCAGTTCTTC.

This clonotype was recorded a few times. The chain is built from TRBV12-3 or TRBV12-4 and TRBJ2-3; D is perhaps TRBD1 or TRBD2 (5 bases each). V was shortened by 8 bases and J by 1 base, with 22 bases between the two germline ends. There are 17 residues in the CDR3. This CDR3 reads CASYGAGPFGGTDTQYF. The CDR3 nucleotides are TGTGCCAGCTACGGGGCGGGTCCCTTTGGGGGCACAGATACGCAGTATTTT.

This clonotype was seen a handful of times. The J gene is TRBJ2-3, the V gene TRBV9; TRBD2 aligns across 8 bases. Germline CDR1 and CDR2: SGDLS and YYNGEE. The CDR3 consists of 17 residues. The trim removed 0 bases at V and 5 bases at J, leaving 11 bases unmatched. For the CDR3, the DNA is TGTGCCAGCAGCGTAGAGGGCGGGGGGCCCCCTCAAGATACGCAGTATTTT. It is translated as CASSVEGGGPPQDTQYF.

V and J are TRBV4-2 and TRBJ1-1, with a tentative D call TRBD1 (5 bases). This CDR3 region has 14 residues. V lost 4 bases to trimming and J lost 1 base, with 10 bases between them. Germline values: CDR1 LGHNA, CDR2 YNFKEQ. DNA for the CDR3: TGTGCCAGCAGCCGAGTAGGGACGAACACTGAAGCTTTCTTT. It codes for CASSRVGTNTEAFF.

V gene TRBV6-6 combines with J gene TRBJ2-5; 8 bases match TRBD2. The V and J ends lost 8 bases and 4 bases, in that order; junction bases with no gene match: 15. This CDR3 is built from 16 residues. Germline loops: CDR1 MNHNY, CDR2 SVGAGI (reference sequence). This CDR3 is CASARGGVRGGETQYF. The CDR3 DNA sequence: TGTGCCAGCGCTCGGGGGGGGGTGCGTGGAGGAGAGACCCAGTACTTC.